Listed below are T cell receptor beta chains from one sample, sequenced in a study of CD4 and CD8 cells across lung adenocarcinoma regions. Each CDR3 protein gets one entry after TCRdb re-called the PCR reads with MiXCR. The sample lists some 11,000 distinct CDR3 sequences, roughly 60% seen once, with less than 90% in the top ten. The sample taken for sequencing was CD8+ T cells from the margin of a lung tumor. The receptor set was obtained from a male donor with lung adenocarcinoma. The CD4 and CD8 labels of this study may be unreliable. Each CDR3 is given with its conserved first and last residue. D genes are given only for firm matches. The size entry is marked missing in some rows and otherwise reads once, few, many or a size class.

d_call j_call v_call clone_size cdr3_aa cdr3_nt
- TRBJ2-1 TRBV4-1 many CASSQDGAEYNEQFF TGCGCCAGCAGCCAAGATGGGGCGGAATACAATGAGCAGTTCTTC
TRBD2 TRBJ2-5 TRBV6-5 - CASSYSVGTGGRDPETQYF TGTGCCAGCAGTTACTCGGTGGGGACGGGGGGGCGTGACCCAGAGACCCAGTACTTC
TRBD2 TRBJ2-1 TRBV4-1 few CASSPIWTSGLGNEQFF TGCGCCAGCAGCCCCATATGGACTAGCGGGTTAGGTAATGAGCAGTTCTTC
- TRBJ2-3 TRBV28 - CASSGPTGTDTQYF TGTGCCAGCAGCGGACCTACAGGCACAGATACGCAGTATTTT
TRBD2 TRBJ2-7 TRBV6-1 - CASSGEGLAGAGQYF TGTGCCAGCAGTGGAGAGGGACTAGCGGGAGCGGGGCAGTACTTC
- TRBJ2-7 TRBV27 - CASSLWQGSYEQYF TGTGCCAGCAGTTTATGGCAGGGGTCCTACGAGCAGTACTTC
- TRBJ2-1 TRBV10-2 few CASSERTHYNEQFF TGCGCCAGCAGTGAGCGGACTCACTACAATGAGCAGTTCTTC
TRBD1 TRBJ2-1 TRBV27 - CASQEGTGAFNEQFF TGTGCCAGCCAAGAGGGGACAGGGGCTTTCAATGAGCAGTTCTTC
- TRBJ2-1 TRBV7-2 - CASSLAKGETQFF TGTGCCAGCAGCTTGGCTAAGGGGGAGACCCAGTTCTTC
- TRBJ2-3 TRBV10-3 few CAISSVADTQYF TGTGCCATCTCCAGTGTGGCAGATACGCAGTATTTT
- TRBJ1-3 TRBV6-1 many CASSPFQGSGNTIYF TGTGCCAGCAGTCCATTCCAGGGTTCTGGAAACACCATATATTTT
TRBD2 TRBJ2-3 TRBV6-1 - CASSLTSAEGGGTQYF TGTGCCAGCAGTCTAACTAGCGCCGAGGGCGGCGGTACGCAGTATTTT
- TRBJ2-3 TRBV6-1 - CASHRAGLGGTDTQYF TGTGCGAGCCACCGCGCGGGGCTGGGTGGCACAGATACGCAGTATTTC
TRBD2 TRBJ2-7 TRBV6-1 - CASSIGLASEQYF TGTGCCAGCAGTATCGGACTAGCGAGTGAGCAGTACTTC
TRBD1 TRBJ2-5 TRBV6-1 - CASGGAGTGVGDTQYF TGTGCCAGCGGGGGGGCCGGGACAGGGGTCGGGGATACCCAGTACTTC
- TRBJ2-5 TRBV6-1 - CASSEGDAGRDQETQYF TGTGCCAGCAGTGAGGGGGACGCGGGCCGTGACCAAGAGACGCAGTATTTC
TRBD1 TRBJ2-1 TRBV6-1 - CASRITGQGTDTQFF TGTGCCAGCAGAATCACGGGACAGGGGACCGATACGCAGTTCTTT
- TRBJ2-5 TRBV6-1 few CASGGAGGGDQDTQYF TGTGCCAGCGGGGGGGCCGGGGGCGGGGACCAAGATACCCAGTACTTC
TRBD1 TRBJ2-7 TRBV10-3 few CAILDRESYEQYF TGTGCCATCCTGGACAGGGAATCTTACGAGCAGTACTTC
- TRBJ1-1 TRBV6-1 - CASSVKGHTEAFF TGTGCCAGCAGTGTCAAAGGGCACACTGAAGCTTTCTTT
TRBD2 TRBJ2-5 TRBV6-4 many CANGTSGKQETQYF TGTGCCAACGGGACTAGCGGGAAACAAGAGACCCAGTACTTC
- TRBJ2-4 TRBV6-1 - CASNSGGERNTQYF TGTGCCAGCAACAGTGGCGGTGAGAGAAACACTCAGTACTTC
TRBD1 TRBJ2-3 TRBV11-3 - CASSHGQGGTDTQYF TGTGCCAGCAGCCACGGACAGGGAGGCACAGATACGCAGTATTTT